The 11 T cell receptor beta chains presented below share a single source sample, sequenced in a study of blood T cell repertoires in COVID-19 (dated by TCRdb to between 2020 and 2021). The library was prepared using the immunoSEQ multiplex PCR assay. In TCRdb, the immuneACCESS table is reduced to in-frame sequences with V and J assigned. These tables do not hold every clone; where another copy was compared, an unresolved V gene accounts for under half, and the others remain unexplained. The sample table contains 60,000 or so clones; only one count was recorded for 80% to 90% of them. Approximately 6.9% of the sample belongs to the ten largest clones. The sequenced material came from peripheral blood. The receptors derive from a man between 60 and 70 years old with active or convalescent COVID-19.

The chain uses TRBV28 and TRBJ1-3; D is ambiguous. CDR1 is MDHEN and CDR2 is SYDVKM in the germline V gene. Trimming took off 9 bases at V and 2 bases at J, with 8 bases between the two ends. The CDR3 spans 12 residues. CDR3: CASRRAGNTIYF. The CDR3 bases are TGTGCCAGTAGGAGAGCTGGAAACACCATATATTTT.

CDR3 sequence: CASSEKAATYEQYF. The CDR3 DNA follows: TGTGCCAGCAGTGAAAAAGCGGCCACCTACGAGCAGTACTTC. The chain uses TRBV25-1 and TRBJ2-7; D perhaps matches TRBD2 (5 bases). Per the germline V gene, CDR1 is MGHDK and CDR2 is SYGVNS. The CDR3 spans 14 residues. Trimming removed 2 bases at V and 2 bases at J, with 10 bases between.

The V and J genes are TRBV5-6 and TRBJ1-3; 8 bases match TRBD1. V lost 4 bases to trimming and J lost 4 bases; unmatched junction nucleotides: 7. The germline gives CDR1 SGHDT, CDR2 YYEEEE. This CDR3 contains 15 residues. The CDR3 spells CASSLQGEWGNTIYF. The CDR3 bases are TGTGCCAGCAGCCTACAGGGGGAGTGGGGAAACACCATATATTTT.

The CDR3 loop is CASSIEPGNYEQYF. For the CDR3, the DNA is TGTGCCAGTAGTATCGAGCCAGGAAACTACGAGCAGTACTTC. J is TRBJ2-7 and V is TRBV19; D is unclear. This CDR3 is 14 amino acids long. The V end lost 3 bases, the J end lost 3 bases, and 12 bases lay between the germline ends. The germline V gene encodes CDR1 LNHDA and CDR2 SQIVND (reference sequence).

The chain has TRBV3-1 (or the pseudogene TRBV3-2) and TRBJ1-6; D uncertain. The V gene's germline CDR1 is LGHDT and CDR2 YNNKEL (reference sequence). The CDR3 covers 13 residues. The ends were cut back, 4 bases at V and 10 bases at J, with 11 bases in the middle. The CDR3 loop reads CASSPPRESPLHF. The CDR3 region has the DNA TGTGCCAGCAGCCCTCCGCGGGAGTCACCCCTCCACTTT.

This clone was recorded only once. This sequence joins TRBV5-1 and TRBJ2-1, with D tentatively TRBD2 (5 bases). The CDR3 runs to 14 residues. V gave up 4 bases and J gave up 6 bases, with 14 bases separating them. Germline assignment: CDR1 SGHRS and CDR2 YFSETQ. CDR3 sequence (DNA): TGCGCCAGCAGCCCGGATGGAGGACTCAATGAGCAGTTCTTC. Residues: CASSPDGGLNEQFF.

V usage is TRBV3-1 (or the pseudogene TRBV3-2) and J usage is TRBJ1-2, with TRBD1 matching over 10 bases. This CDR3 is 15 amino acids long. In germline, CDR1 is LGHDT, CDR2 YNNKEL (reference sequence). V was pared by 1 base and J by 5 bases, with 4 bases of the junction left unmatched. CDR3 bases: TGTGCCAGCAGCCAAGCTAAGGGACAGGGGTATGGCTACACCTTC. It codes for CASSQAKGQGYGYTF.

On this clone itself: At one end, the junction sequence differs from germline, possibly due to a read error. The chain is built from TRBV5-1 and TRBJ2-2, with TRBD1 matching over 8 bases. This CDR3 comprises 15 residues. The germline gives CDR1 SGHRS, CDR2 YFSETQ. DNA for the CDR3: TGCGCCAGCAGCCGACGGACAGGGAACGCCGGGGAGCTGTTTTTT. It yields the protein CASSRRTGNAGELFF.

This CDR3 reads CASSPPTTSGYSYNEQFF. The CDR3 bases are TGTGCCAGCTCACCCCCGACGACTAGCGGGTACTCCTACAATGAGCAGTTCTTC. V is TRBV18 and J is TRBJ2-1, with 10 bases lining up with TRBD2. V shed 3 bases and J 0 bases; nucleotides not matched to a gene: 8. Germline values: CDR1 KGHSH, CDR2 LQKENI. The CDR3 has 18 residues.

The chain recombines TRBV5-1 with TRBJ2-6; 9 bases are a match to TRBD1. This CDR3 comprises 18 residues. J gave up 2 bases and V 4 bases, and 10 bases lay outside the gene matches. The V gene's germline CDR1 is SGHRS and CDR2 YFSETQ. The CDR3 region is CASSRTGARVTGANVLTF. As DNA, the CDR3 is TGCGCCAGCAGCCGGACAGGGGCGCGAGTAACTGGGGCCAACGTCCTGACTTTC.

This chain joins TRBV30 and TRBJ2-1; 8 bases agree with TRBD2. The CDR3 loop spans 14 amino acids. V shed 2 bases and J 9 bases; nucleotides not matched to a gene: 9. The germline gives CDR1 GTSNPN, CDR2 SVGIG (reference sequence). CDR3 sequence: CAWSSQREFSEQFF. CDR3 DNA: TGTGCCTGGAGTAGCCAGCGGGAGTTCAGTGAGCAGTTCTTC.